What follows are 24 T cell receptor beta chains derived from one specimen sequenced in a study of OX40 agonist ivuxolimab in advanced cancers. The repertoire was sequenced with immunoSEQ multiplex PCR; TCRdb's copy has only in-frame clones and lacks some. The sample yields about 81,000 clones, approximately 90% seen once. Sample: CD4+ or CD8+ T cells sorted from blood, taken in a trial of the OX40 agonist ivuxolimab. The receptors were sampled from an adult with an advanced solid tumor such as melanoma, head and neck, liver or kidney cancer.

The CDR3 here is CASSEEGDEQYF. For the CDR3, the DNA is TGTGCCAGCAGTGAGGAGGGAGACGAGCAGTACTTC. The rearrangement uses TRBV6-1 and TRBJ2-7; weak D call: TRBD2 (6 bases). The V end was cut by 3 bases, the J end by 5 bases, with 8 bases between. Germline-derived CDR1 and CDR2 are MNHNS and SASEGT. The CDR3 loop spans 12 amino acids.

The V gene is TRBV28, the J gene TRBJ2-4; TRBD1 matches at 9 bases. Looked up from germline, CDR1 is MDHEN and CDR2 is SYDVKM. Trimming took 6 bases from V and 3 from J; bases not matched to a gene: 3. This CDR3 comprises 14 residues. For the CDR3, the DNA is TGTGCCAGCAGCGAGACAGGGGGCAAAAACATTCAGTACTTC. It encodes CASSETGGKNIQYF.

This clone turned up a few times. V and J are TRBV11-2 and TRBJ1-2; weak D call: TRBD1 (5 bases). Deletions cut 1 base from V and 8 bases from J, with 8 bases between. CDR1 and CDR2 from the germline V gene are SGHAT and FQNNGV. The CDR3 has 12 residues. This CDR3 reads CASSLGGVGYTF. The CDR3, as DNA: TGTGCCAGCAGCTTAGGAGGGGTCGGCTACACCTTC.

CDR3 protein: CASSYTRGEPQHF. The CDR3, as DNA: TGTGCCAGCAGTTATACCAGAGGGGAGCCCCAGCATTTT. The V call is TRBV6-5, the J call TRBJ1-5; D may be TRBD1 (5 bases). Germline assignment: CDR1 MNHEY and CDR2 SVGAGI. The CDR3 covers 13 residues. Trimming took 3 bases from V and 8 from J, leaving 11 bases between them.

A single count supports this clone. The CDR3 loop is CASTALGGAAYNEQFF. The CDR3 coding sequence is TGTGCCAGCACCGCCCTTGGGGGGGCAGCTTACAATGAGCAGTTCTTC. The V call is TRBV7-2, the J call TRBJ2-1, with D maybe TRBD2 (7 bases). Germline CDR1 reads SGHTA; CDR2 reads FQGNSA. The CDR3 extends over 16 amino acids. Trimming took 7 bases from V and 4 from J, leaving 20 bases between them.

The chain uses TRBV29-1 and TRBJ2-3; D may be TRBD1 or TRBD2 (5 bases each). Trimming removed 6 bases from V and 0 bases from J, with 13 bases in between. The length of the CDR3 is 14 residues. CDR1 is SQVTM, CDR2 ANQGSEA, per germline. The CDR3: CSVTGTESTDTQYF. As DNA, the CDR3 is TGCAGCGTAACCGGGACGGAGAGCACAGATACGCAGTATTTT.

Written as DNA, the CDR3 is TGTGCCAGCTCAGCTTGGCCCCAGGGAAGCAATCAGCCCCAGCATTTT. Its translation is CASSAWPQGSNQPQHF. The chain employs TRBV18 and TRBJ1-5, with D possibly matching TRBD1 (5 bases). V was shortened by 5 bases and J by 1 base, with 15 bases between the two germline ends. This CDR3 has 16 residues. Germline values: CDR1 KGHSH, CDR2 LQKENI. Full variable domain (outside the CDR3, taken from reference TRBV18 and TRBJ1-5): NAGVMQNPRHLVRRRGQEARLRCSPMKGHSHVYWYRQLPEEGLKFMVYLQKENIIDESGMPKERFSAEFPKEGPSILRIQQVVRGDSAAYFCASSAWPQGSNQPQHFGDGTRLSIL.

The rearrangement uses TRBV13 and TRBJ2-2; D unclear. This CDR3 has 18 residues. Germline CDR1 is PRHDT and CDR2 is FYEKMQ (reference sequence). V lost 4 bases to trimming and J lost 7 bases, with 25 bases between them. The CDR3 DNA is TGTGCCAGCAGCTCCACCACTTACCACTCCTCCCCTGTCGGGGAGCTGTTTTTT. Protein product: CASSSTTYHSSPVGELFF. Using reference TRBV13 and TRBJ2-2 for the parts outside the CDR3, the full variable domain is AAGVIQSPRHLIKEKRETATLKCYPIPRHDTVYWYQQGPGQDPQFLISFYEKMQSDKGSIPDRFSAQQFSDYHSELNMSSLELGDSALYFCASSSTTYHSSPVGELFFGEGSRLTVL.

This chain links TRBV15 with TRBJ1-1; D is uncertain. The CDR3 has 12 residues. V was pared by 8 bases and J by 5 bases, with 12 bases between. The germline V gene encodes CDR1 LNHNV and CDR2 YYDKDF (reference sequence). This CDR3 is CATAWGRTEAFF. For the CDR3, the DNA is TGTGCCACCGCCTGGGGTCGGACTGAAGCTTTCTTT.

V is TRBV29-1 and J is TRBJ1-4, with a weak D call TRBD1 (5 bases). CDR1 is SQVTM and CDR2 is ANQGSEA in the germline V gene. This CDR3 is built from 15 residues. V dropped 6 bases and J dropped 0 bases, with 14 bases sitting between them. The CDR3 region is CSVGPGGSTNEKLFF. In DNA form, the CDR3 reads TGCAGCGTGGGACCGGGGGGGTCAACTAATGAAAAACTGTTTTTT.

The V gene is TRBV29-1, the J gene TRBJ2-2; 7 nucleotides match TRBD1. Germline values: CDR1 SQVTM, CDR2 ANQGSEA. The V gene end was trimmed by 7 bases and the J gene end by 7 bases; junction bases not matched to a gene: 12. The CDR3 totals 14 residues. The CDR3 loop reads CSAGQEPSGGELFF. CDR3 sequence (DNA): TGCAGCGCCGGACAGGAGCCGTCTGGCGGGGAGCTGTTTTTT.

The chain uses TRBV6-6 and TRBJ1-1; unclear D gene. With 8 bases removed from V and 0 bases from J, the gap between germline ends came to 13 bases. CDR1 and CDR2 from the germline V gene are MNHNY and SVGAGI (reference sequence). The length of the CDR3 is 14 residues. CDR3 amino acids: CASGGDRMNTEAFF. DNA for the CDR3: TGTGCCAGCGGCGGTGACCGAATGAACACTGAAGCTTTCTTT.

The rearrangement joins TRBV5-1 to TRBJ1-3; TRBD1 might be the D (5 bases). V lost 3 bases and J lost 0, with 13 bases in between. Germline V gene lookup returns CDR1 SGHRS and CDR2 YFSETQ. This CDR3 is 16 amino acids long. CDR3 nucleotides: TGCGCCAGCAGCTCCCAAGGGGCTAGCTCTGGAAACACCATATATTTT. Residues: CASSSQGASSGNTIYF.

This rearrangement joins TRBV7-9 to TRBJ2-7; 9 nucleotides line up with TRBD1. In germline, CDR1 is SEHNR, CDR2 FQNEAQ (reference sequence). There are 14 residues in the CDR3. V trimming: 3 bases; J trimming: 5 bases; junction bases outside the gene matches: 5. The CDR3 DNA reads TGTGCCAGCAGCTTTTCACAGGGGGCTGACGAGCAGTACTTC. Translating gives CASSFSQGADEQYF.

This clone appeared a few times. Here the CDR3 reads CASTDNSGNTIYF. In DNA form, the CDR3 reads TGTGCCAGCACCGACAACTCTGGAAACACCATATATTTT. V gene TRBV2 combines with J gene TRBJ1-3; D not certain. The CDR3 is 13 residues long. Trimming took 7 bases from V and 0 from J, leaving 7 bases between them. Germline CDR1 SNHLY, CDR2 FYNNEI.

Notes on this clone: The sample has other DNA sequences that encode this CDR3 too. The rearrangement uses TRBV29-1 and TRBJ2-6; weak D call: TRBD2 (6 bases). Trimming took off 3 bases at V and 0 bases at J, with 6 bases between the two ends. The CDR3 runs 14 residues. The germline CDR1 and CDR2 sequences are SQVTM and ANQGSEA. The CDR3 DNA is TGCAGCGTTGAGGGAGGCTCTGGGGCCAACGTCCTGACTTTC. Its protein product is CSVEGGSGANVLTF.

The chain couples TRBV19 to TRBJ1-3; weak D call: TRBD1 (6 bases). Trimming pared 5 bases from V and 4 bases from J, leaving 12 bases between. Germline lookup yields CDR1 LNHDA and CDR2 SQIVND (reference sequence). The CDR3 totals 14 residues. CDR3 residues: CASSVAGVGNTIYF. For the CDR3, the DNA is TGTGCCAGTAGTGTGGCAGGGGTCGGAAACACCATATATTTT. Together with reference TRBV19 and TRBJ1-3, the CDR3 gives the full variable domain: DGGITQSPKYLFRKEGQNVTLSCEQNLNHDAMYWYRQDPGQGLRLIYYSQIVNDFQKGDIAEGYSVSREKKESFPLTVTSAQKNPTAFYLCASSVAGVGNTIYFGEGSWLTVV.

This rearrangement joins TRBV4-2 to TRBJ2-7; no clear D gene. Per the germline V gene, CDR1 is LGHNA and CDR2 is YNFKEQ. V was clipped by 2 bases and J by 2 bases, with 13 bases between them. CDR3 length: 15 amino acids. The CDR3 bases are TGTGCCAGCAGCCAATCCAACCTTCGGACCTACGAGCAGTACTTC. Translated, it gives CASSQSNLRTYEQYF.

This chain links TRBV2 with TRBJ1-5, with 9 bases fitting TRBD1. This CDR3 is 13 amino acids long. V gave up 7 bases and J gave up 5 bases; unmatched junction bases: 3. Germline CDR1 reads SNHLY; CDR2 reads FYNNEI. DNA of the CDR3: TGTGCCAGCACCCGGGACAGGGATCAGCCCCAGCATTTT. This gives the protein CASTRDRDQPQHF.

This clone was recorded once. This chain connects TRBV11-2 to TRBJ2-2; possible D gene TRBD1, 7 bases. CDR1 SGHAT and CDR2 FQNNGV come from the germline V gene. The CDR3 runs to 16 residues. Trimming left V 5 bases short and J 2 bases short, with 15 bases between. Here the CDR3 reads CASSSQGGLNTGELFF. In DNA, the CDR3 is TGTGCCAGCAGCAGTCAGGGGGGCTTAAACACCGGGGAGCTGTTTTTT.

The chain links TRBV5-4 to TRBJ2-1; a weak D match, TRBD2 (6 bases). This CDR3 is built from 16 residues. Trimming left V 3 bases short and J 0 bases short, with 13 bases between. Germline CDR1 reads SGHNT; CDR2 reads YYREEE (reference sequence). CDR3 sequence: CASSSIADFSYNEQFF. In DNA, the CDR3 is TGTGCCAGCAGCTCAATAGCGGACTTCTCCTACAATGAGCAGTTCTTC.

The V and J genes are TRBV11-2 and TRBJ1-3; no clear D. This CDR3 is built from 16 residues. Trimming cost V 6 bases and J 0 bases, with 15 bases left between them. Germline V CDR1 and CDR2: SGHAT, FQNNGV. The CDR3 nucleotides read TGTGCCAGCAGAACGCCCCGGGCCAGCTCTGGAAACACCATATATTTT. The encoded protein is CASRTPRASSGNTIYF.

The genes are TRBV5-1 and TRBJ2-1; 10 bases are shared with TRBD1. The CDR3 contains 14 residues. With V trimmed by 5 bases and J by 7 bases, 6 bases remained unmatched. CDR1 SGHRS and CDR2 YFSETQ come from the germline V gene. The CDR3 reads CASRGTGAGNEQFF. CDR3 bases: TGCGCCAGCAGGGGGACAGGGGCGGGGAATGAGCAGTTCTTC. The complete variable domain, with remaining parts taken from reference TRBV5-1 and TRBJ2-1, reads KAGVTQTPRYLIKTRGQQVTLSCSPISGHRSVSWYQQTPGQGLQFLFEYFSETQRNKGNFPGRFSGRQFSNSRSEMNVSTLELGDSALYLCASRGTGAGNEQFFGPGTRLTVL.

This chain joins TRBV15 and TRBJ2-1; the D gene is possibly TRBD2 (6 bases). V shed 1 base and J shed 0 bases, with 13 bases lying between them. The CDR3 consists of 17 residues. Per the germline V gene, CDR1 is LNHNV and CDR2 is YYDKDF (reference sequence). The CDR3, as DNA: TGTGCCACCAGCAGAGTTAGTGGGGGGAGCTCCTACAATGAGCAGTTCTTC. Its translation is CATSRVSGGSSYNEQFF. The whole variable domain, remainder taken from reference TRBV15 and TRBJ2-1, is DAMVIQNPRYQVTQFGKPVTLSCSQTLNHNVMYWYQQKSSQAPKLLFHYYDKDFNNEADTPDNFQSRRPNTSFCFLDIRSPGLGDTAMYLCATSRVSGGSSYNEQFFGPGTRLTVL.